This TCR beta chain was observed in a study of CD8 T cells in Susac syndrome. With random hexamers, reverse transcription was performed on about 0.5 to 1 ug of RNA. Multiplex immunoSEQ PCR targeted 54 Vbeta and 13 Jbeta TCR beta segments. One entry per CDR3 protein, called by TCRdb with MiXCR from the immunoSEQ multiplex PCR reads. The sample has some 200,000 distinct CDR3 sequences, 90% to 97% seen once; the top ten hold approximately 0.089%. Germline V gives CDR1 DFQATT, CDR2 SNEGSKA (reference sequence). CDR3 length: 15 residues. After removal of 5 bases from V and 9 bases from J, the junction contained 8 bases not matched to a gene. TEMRA cells were FACS-enriched, unlike CD8+ and CD4+ T cells, which were negatively isolated.

The rearrangement uses TRBV20-1 and TRBJ2-1; 15 positions agree with TRBD2. This receptor was identified in a human donor with Susac syndrome. The specimen sequenced was CD4+ T cells from PBMCs. Here the CDR3 DNA reads TGCAGTGCTCCCCGGACTAGCGGGGGGGCAGGTGAGCAGTTCTTC. This sequence encodes CSAPRTSGGAGEQFF.